The rows below give T cell receptor beta chains drawn from one sample of a study of OX40 agonist ivuxolimab in advanced cancers. Libraries were prepared by immunoSEQ multiplex PCR; TCRdb keeps only in-frame clonotypes and omits some of them. This table has some 100,000 clones, around 89% appearing once. The source was CD4+ or CD8+ T cells sorted from blood, collected in a trial of the OX40 agonist ivuxolimab. The receptors originated from an adult with an advanced solid tumor such as melanoma, head and neck, liver or kidney cancer. Both conserved end residues are part of each CDR3. A D gene is named only where the DNA matches it firmly. Size tells how often a clone was seen (once, few, many) or the class of an expanded clone, and some rows leave it out.

V: TRBV5-5; size: -; D: -; J: TRBJ2-7; CDR3: CASSFGLGGYEQYF; DNA: TGTGCCAGCAGCTTTGGTCTTGGAGGCTACGAGCAGTACTTC
V: TRBV7-9; size: -; D: -; J: TRBJ2-3; CDR3: CASSRAGISTDTQYF; DNA: TGTGCCAGCAGTCGCGCAGGGATTAGCACAGATACGCAGTATTTT
V: TRBV28; size: once; D: -; J: TRBJ2-2; CDR3: CASRGTTGTANTGELFF; DNA: TGTGCCAGCAGGGGAACGACCGGGACCGCGAACACCGGGGAGCTGTTTTTT
V: TRBV9; size: few; D: TRBD2; J: TRBJ2-3; CDR3: CASSVGASGIADTQYF; DNA: TGTGCCAGCAGCGTAGGGGCTAGCGGGATTGCAGATACGCAGTATTTT
V: TRBV30; size: -; D: TRBD2; J: TRBJ2-1; CDR3: CAFRGGTSGRDYNEQFF; DNA: TGTGCCTTCCGGGGCGGGACTAGCGGGAGAGACTACAATGAGCAGTTCTTC
V: TRBV5-5; size: -; D: TRBD1; J: TRBJ1-1; CDR3: CASSLGGVGGITEAFF; DNA: TGTGCCAGCAGCTTGGGAGGGGTAGGGGGCATAACTGAAGCTTTCTTT
V: TRBV28; size: -; D: TRBD2; J: TRBJ2-3; CDR3: CAHRTSGSTDTQYF; DNA: TGTGCCCACCGGACTAGCGGGAGCACAGATACGCAGTATTTT
V: TRBV30; size: -; D: -; J: TRBJ1-5; CDR3: CAWSPGPYQPQHF; DNA: TGTGCCTGGAGCCCGGGACCCTATCAGCCCCAGCATTTT
V: TRBV30; size: few; D: TRBD2; J: TRBJ2-7; CDR3: CAWSRPWGTRFYEQYF; DNA: TGTGCCTGGAGTAGGCCCTGGGGGACTAGATTCTACGAGCAGTACTTC
V: TRBV7-8; size: once; D: TRBD2; J: TRBJ2-7; CDR3: CASSLALAFGYEQYF; DNA: TGTGCCAGCAGCTTAGCACTAGCGTTCGGCTACGAGCAGTACTTC
V: TRBV5-4; size: -; D: -; J: TRBJ2-7; CDR3: CASSLVGRGEQYF; DNA: TGTGCCAGCAGCTTGGTGGGGAGAGGGGAGCAGTACTTC
V: TRBV15; size: once; D: TRBD1; J: TRBJ2-7; CDR3: CATSPVSDRARNEQYF; DNA: TGTGCCACCAGCCCAGTTTCGGACAGGGCCCGTAATGAGCAGTACTTC
V: TRBV7-2; size: -; D: TRBD2; J: TRBJ2-1; CDR3: CASSLQASGAGEQFF; DNA: TGTGCCAGCAGCTTACAGGCTAGCGGTGCGGGTGAGCAGTTCTTC
V: TRBV5-8; size: -; D: -; J: TRBJ2-7; CDR3: CASSLGGTYEQYF; DNA: TGTGCCAGCAGCTTGGGGGGAACCTACGAGCAGTACTTC
V: TRBV9; size: -; D: TRBD2; J: TRBJ2-5; CDR3: CASSVGPSGQETQYF; DNA: TGTGCCAGCAGCGTAGGCCCTAGCGGGCAAGAGACCCAGTACTTC
V: TRBV11-3; size: -; D: -; J: TRBJ2-3; CDR3: CASSPQGFSTDTQYF; DNA: TGTGCCAGCAGCCCCCAGGGATTTAGCACAGATACGCAGTATTTT
V: TRBV5-1; size: once; D: -; J: TRBJ2-7; CDR3: CASSRDPTHYEQYF; DNA: TGCGCCAGCAGCCGGGACCCAACACACTACGAGCAGTACTTC
V: TRBV10-1; size: -; D: TRBD2; J: TRBJ2-3; CDR3: CASSESNLLAGGPTDTQYF; DNA: TGCGCCAGCAGTGAGAGTAACCTTCTAGCGGGGGGGCCCACAGATACGCAGTATTTT
V: TRBV5-1; size: -; D: -; J: TRBJ1-1; CDR3: CASTEGSFLNTEAFF; DNA: TGCGCCAGCACCGAGGGCAGCTTTTTGAACACTGAAGCTTTCTTT
V: TRBV2; size: -; D: -; J: TRBJ1-4; CDR3: CASSTYSATNEKLFF; DNA: TGTGCCAGCAGTACATACAGCGCAACTAATGAAAAACTGTTTTTT